This T cell receptor (beta chain) was captured in a study of blood T cell repertoires in COVID-19. Study-wide context: Samples of COVID-19 (acute and convalescent) were obtained from the United States, Italy and Spain. From T cells, B-cell-depleted T cells, or PBMCs came the material, which was cDNA or gDNA.

The junction had 5 bases not matched to a gene; V was cut back by 3 bases and J by 8 bases. Germline CDR1 LNHDA, CDR2 SQIVND (reference sequence). This CDR3 is 14 amino acids long. This clone was counted once. Original processing methods: Counts of nucleated cells, estimated from reference gene primer amplification, were obtained. TCRdb's table, derived via immunoSEQ multiplex PCR, lists solely in-frame clones and lacks some. The DNA gave D and trimming, while V, J and clone size come from that table. The repertoire consists of some 150,000 clones, with 70% to 90% occurring once and the leading ten covering around 2.5%.

The receptor's source is a human donor with acute or convalescent COVID-19. The donor label of this sample is uncertain. The chain couples TRBV19 to TRBJ2-1; TRBD2 matches 9 bases. Sequenced material: peripheral blood. CDR3 residues: CASSIGGRADEQFF. The CDR3 nucleotides read TGTGCCAGTAGTATCGGCGGGAGGGCCGATGAGCAGTTCTTC.